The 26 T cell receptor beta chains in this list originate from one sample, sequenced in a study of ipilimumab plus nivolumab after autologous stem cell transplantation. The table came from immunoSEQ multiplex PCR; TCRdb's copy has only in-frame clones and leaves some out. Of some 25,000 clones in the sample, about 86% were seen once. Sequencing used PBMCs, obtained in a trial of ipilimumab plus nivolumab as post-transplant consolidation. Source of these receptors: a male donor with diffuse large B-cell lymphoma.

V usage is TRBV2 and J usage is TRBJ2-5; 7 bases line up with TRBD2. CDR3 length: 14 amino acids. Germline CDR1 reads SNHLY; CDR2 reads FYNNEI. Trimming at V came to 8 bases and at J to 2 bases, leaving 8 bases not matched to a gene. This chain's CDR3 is CASVRRGLQETQYF. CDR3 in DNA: TGTGCCAGCGTACGACGGGGACTACAAGAGACCCAGTACTTC.

CDR3 nucleotide sequence: TGTGCCAGTAGTGCCGACCGGGACAGGGTTTTTTCCGAGCAGTACTTC. Residues: CASSADRDRVFSEQYF. The chain is built from TRBV19 and TRBJ2-7; TRBD1 matches at 9 bases. The germline V gene has CDR1 LNHDA and CDR2 SQIVND (reference sequence). The CDR3 contains 16 residues. V gave up 5 bases and J gave up 6 bases; unmatched junction bases: 14.

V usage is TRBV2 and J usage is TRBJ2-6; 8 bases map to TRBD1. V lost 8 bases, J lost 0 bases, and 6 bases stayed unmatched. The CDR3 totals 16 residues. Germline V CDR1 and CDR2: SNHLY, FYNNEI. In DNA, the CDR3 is TGTGCCAGCCGCCTGACAGGGGACTCTGGGGCCAACGTCCTGACTTTC. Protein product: CASRLTGDSGANVLTF.

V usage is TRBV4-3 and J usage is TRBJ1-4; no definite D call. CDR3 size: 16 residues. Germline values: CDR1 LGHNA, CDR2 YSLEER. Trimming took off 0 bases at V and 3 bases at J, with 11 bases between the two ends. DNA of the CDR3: TGCGCCAGCAGCCAAGATCCCGCGCAATCTAATGAAAAACTGTTTTTT. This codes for CASSQDPAQSNEKLFF.

Written as DNA, the CDR3 is TGCGCCAGCAGCCAAGAGGAGGGTTGGAGCTCTGGGGCCAACGTCCTGACTTTC. Translating gives CASSQEEGWSSGANVLTF. The chain uses TRBV4-3 and TRBJ2-6, with D possibly TRBD2 on 6 matching bases. V lost 0 bases, J lost 0 bases, and 12 bases lay in between. Per germline, CDR1 LGHNA and CDR2 YSLEER. The CDR3 extends over 18 amino acids.

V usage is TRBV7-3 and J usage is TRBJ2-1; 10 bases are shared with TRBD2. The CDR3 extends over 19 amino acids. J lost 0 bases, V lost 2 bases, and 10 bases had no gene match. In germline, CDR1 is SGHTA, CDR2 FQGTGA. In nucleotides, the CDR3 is TGTGCCAGCAGCTTATTCGGTAGCGGGGGGTTGAGCTCCTACAATGAGCAGTTCTTC. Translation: CASSLFGSGGLSSYNEQFF.

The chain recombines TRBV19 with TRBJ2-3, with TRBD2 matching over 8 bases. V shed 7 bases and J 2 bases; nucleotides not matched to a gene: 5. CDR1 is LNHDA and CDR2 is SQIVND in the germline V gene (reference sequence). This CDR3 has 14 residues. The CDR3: CASMAGGLTDTQYF. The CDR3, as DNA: TGTGCCAGTATGGCGGGGGGTCTCACAGATACGCAGTATTTT.

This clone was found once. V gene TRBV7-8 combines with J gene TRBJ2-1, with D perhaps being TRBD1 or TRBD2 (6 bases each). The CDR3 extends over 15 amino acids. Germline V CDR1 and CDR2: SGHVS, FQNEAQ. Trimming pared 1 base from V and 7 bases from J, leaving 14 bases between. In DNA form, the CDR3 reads TGTGCCAGCAGCTTAGTTCCGGGGGCTTGGAATGAGCAGTTCTTC. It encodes CASSLVPGAWNEQFF.

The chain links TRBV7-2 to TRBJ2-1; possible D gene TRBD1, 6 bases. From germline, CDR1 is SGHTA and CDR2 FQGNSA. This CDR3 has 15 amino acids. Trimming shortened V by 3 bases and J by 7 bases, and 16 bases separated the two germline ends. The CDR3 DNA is TGTGCCAGCAGCTTCGTAGGGGGTGGTAGGAATGAGCAGTTCTTC. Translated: CASSFVGGGRNEQFF.

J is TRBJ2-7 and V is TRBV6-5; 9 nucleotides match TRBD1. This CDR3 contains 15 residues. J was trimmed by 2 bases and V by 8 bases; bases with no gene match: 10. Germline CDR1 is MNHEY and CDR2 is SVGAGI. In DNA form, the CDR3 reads TGTGCCAGCGCTTCGACAGGGGGATTTCCCTACGAGCAGTACTTC. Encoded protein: CASASTGGFPYEQYF.

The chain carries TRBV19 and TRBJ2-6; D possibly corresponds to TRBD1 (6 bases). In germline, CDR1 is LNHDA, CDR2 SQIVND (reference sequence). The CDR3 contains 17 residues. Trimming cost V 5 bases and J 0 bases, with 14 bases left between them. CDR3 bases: TGTGCCAGTAGTGACGACAGGCTTGTCTCTGGGGCCAACGTCCTGACTTTC. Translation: CASSDDRLVSGANVLTF.

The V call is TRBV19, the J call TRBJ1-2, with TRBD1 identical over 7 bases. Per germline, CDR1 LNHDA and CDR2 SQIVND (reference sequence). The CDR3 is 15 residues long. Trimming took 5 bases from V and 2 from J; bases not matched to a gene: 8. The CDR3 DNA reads TGTGCCAGTAGTTCGGGACAGCTAAGCAACTATGGCTACACCTTC. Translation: CASSSGQLSNYGYTF.

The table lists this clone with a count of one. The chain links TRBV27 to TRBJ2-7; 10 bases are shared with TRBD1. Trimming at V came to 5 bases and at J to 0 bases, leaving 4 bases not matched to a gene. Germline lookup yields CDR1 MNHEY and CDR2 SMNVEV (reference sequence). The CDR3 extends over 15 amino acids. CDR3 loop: CASSPGTGASYEQYF. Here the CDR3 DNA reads TGTGCCAGCAGTCCCGGGACAGGGGCCTCCTACGAGCAGTACTTC.

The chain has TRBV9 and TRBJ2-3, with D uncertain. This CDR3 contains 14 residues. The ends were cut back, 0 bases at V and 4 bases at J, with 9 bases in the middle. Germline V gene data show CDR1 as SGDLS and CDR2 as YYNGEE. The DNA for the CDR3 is TGTGCCAGCAGCGTAGGATCTAACGCAGATACGCAGTATTTT. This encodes CASSVGSNADTQYF.

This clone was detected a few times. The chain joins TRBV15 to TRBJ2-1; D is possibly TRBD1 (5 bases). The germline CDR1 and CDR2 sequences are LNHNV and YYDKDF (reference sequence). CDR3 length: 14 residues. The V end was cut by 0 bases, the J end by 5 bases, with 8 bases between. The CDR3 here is CATSRDPGNNEQFF. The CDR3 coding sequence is TGTGCCACCAGCAGAGATCCAGGGAACAATGAGCAGTTCTTC.

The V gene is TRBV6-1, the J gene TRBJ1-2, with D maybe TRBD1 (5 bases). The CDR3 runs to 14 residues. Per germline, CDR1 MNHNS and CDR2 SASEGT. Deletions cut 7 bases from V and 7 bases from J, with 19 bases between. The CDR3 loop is CASIKVRQGGGYTF. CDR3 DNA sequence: TGTGCCAGCATTAAAGTGCGGCAGGGAGGTGGCTACACCTTC.

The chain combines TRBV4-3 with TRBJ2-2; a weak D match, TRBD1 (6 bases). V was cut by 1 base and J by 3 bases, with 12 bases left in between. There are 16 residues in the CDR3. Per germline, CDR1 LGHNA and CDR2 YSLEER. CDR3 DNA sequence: TGCGCCAGCAGCCAAGTTAGTTACAGGGACACCGGGGAGCTGTTTTTT. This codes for CASSQVSYRDTGELFF.

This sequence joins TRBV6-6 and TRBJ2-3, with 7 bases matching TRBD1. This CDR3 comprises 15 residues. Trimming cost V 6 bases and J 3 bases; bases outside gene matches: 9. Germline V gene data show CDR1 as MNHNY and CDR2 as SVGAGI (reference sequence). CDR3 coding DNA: TGTGCCAGCAGCCGACAGGGAATTACAACAGATACGCAGTATTTT. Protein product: CASSRQGITTDTQYF.

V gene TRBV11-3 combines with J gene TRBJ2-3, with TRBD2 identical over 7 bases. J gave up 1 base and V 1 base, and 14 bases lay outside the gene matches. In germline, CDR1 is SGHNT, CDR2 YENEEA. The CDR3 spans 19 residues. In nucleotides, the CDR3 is TGTGCCAGCAGCTTAGTTCCGTGGCTTGCGGGGGATCGCACAGATACGCAGTATTTT. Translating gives CASSLVPWLAGDRTDTQYF.

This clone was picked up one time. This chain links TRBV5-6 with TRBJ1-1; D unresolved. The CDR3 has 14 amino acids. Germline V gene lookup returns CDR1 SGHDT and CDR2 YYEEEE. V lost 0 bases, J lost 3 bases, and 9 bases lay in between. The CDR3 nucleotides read TGTGCCAGCAGCTTGGGGACGTTGGACACTGAAGCTTTCTTT. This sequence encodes CASSLGTLDTEAFF.

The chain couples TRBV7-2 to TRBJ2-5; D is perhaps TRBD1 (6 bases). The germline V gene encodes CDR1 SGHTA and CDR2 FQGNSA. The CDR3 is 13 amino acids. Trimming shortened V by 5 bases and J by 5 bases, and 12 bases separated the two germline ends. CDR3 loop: CASSPDRLETQYF. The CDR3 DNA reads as TGTGCCAGCAGCCCAGACAGGTTGGAGACCCAGTACTTC.

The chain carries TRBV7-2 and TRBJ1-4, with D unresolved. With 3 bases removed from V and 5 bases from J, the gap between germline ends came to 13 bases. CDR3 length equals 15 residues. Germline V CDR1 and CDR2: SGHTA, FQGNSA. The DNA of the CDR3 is TGTGCCAGCAGCTTTGAGGGAGCGGGAAATGAAAAACTGTTTTTT. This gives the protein CASSFEGAGNEKLFF.

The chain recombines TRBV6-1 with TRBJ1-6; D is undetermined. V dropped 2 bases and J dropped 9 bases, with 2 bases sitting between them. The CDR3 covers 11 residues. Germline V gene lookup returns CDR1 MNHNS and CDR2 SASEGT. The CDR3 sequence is CASSESSPLHF. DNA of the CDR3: TGTGCCAGCAGTGAAAGTTCACCCCTCCACTTT.

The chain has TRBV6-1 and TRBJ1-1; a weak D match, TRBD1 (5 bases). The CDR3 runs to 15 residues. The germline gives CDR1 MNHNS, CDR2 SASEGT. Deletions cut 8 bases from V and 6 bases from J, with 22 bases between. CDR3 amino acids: CASRSPGPDRAEAFF. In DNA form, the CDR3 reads TGTGCCAGCCGTAGCCCAGGACCCGACAGAGCTGAAGCTTTCTTT.

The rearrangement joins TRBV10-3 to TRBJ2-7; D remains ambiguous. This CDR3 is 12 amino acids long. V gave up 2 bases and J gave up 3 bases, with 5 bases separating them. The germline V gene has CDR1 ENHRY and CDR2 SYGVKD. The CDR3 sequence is CAISENGYEQYF. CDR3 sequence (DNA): TGTGCCATCAGTGAGAACGGCTACGAGCAGTACTTC.

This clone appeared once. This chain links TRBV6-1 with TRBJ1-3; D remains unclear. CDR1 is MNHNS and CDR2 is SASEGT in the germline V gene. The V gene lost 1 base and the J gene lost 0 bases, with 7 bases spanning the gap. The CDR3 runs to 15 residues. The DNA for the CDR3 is TGTGCCAGCAGTGAAGGCTACAGCTCTGGAAACACCATATATTTT. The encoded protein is CASSEGYSSGNTIYF.